Sequencing of this T cell receptor (beta chain) was carried out in a study of blood T cell repertoires in COVID-19. Turning to the study itself: The origin of the acute and convalescent COVID-19 samples was the United States, Italy and Spain.

CDR3 length: 13 residues. Germline lookup yields CDR1 ENHRY and CDR2 SYGVKD. V dropped 7 bases and J dropped 3 bases, with 10 bases sitting between them. Study processing details: For nucleated cells, counts were estimated from reference gene primer amplification. Only in-frame clones appear in the TCRdb table, and some are missing; sequencing was by immunoSEQ multiplex PCR. That table gives V, J and clone size, and the DNA gave D and trimming. Found here are approximately 250,000 clones, around 93% of them singletons; the top ten hold 2.5% to 3%. Cohort assignment relied on participant-reported clinical history.

The sample comprised PBMCs or T cells enriched from blood (not recorded which). The clonotype was recovered from a man aged 40-50 years who had been exposed to COVID-19. The J gene is TRBJ1-3, the V gene TRBV10-3; weak D call: TRBD1 (6 bases). CDR3 in amino acids: CAIKAGVGNTIYF. CDR3 nucleotide sequence: TGTGCCATCAAAGCAGGGGTTGGAAACACCATATATTTT.